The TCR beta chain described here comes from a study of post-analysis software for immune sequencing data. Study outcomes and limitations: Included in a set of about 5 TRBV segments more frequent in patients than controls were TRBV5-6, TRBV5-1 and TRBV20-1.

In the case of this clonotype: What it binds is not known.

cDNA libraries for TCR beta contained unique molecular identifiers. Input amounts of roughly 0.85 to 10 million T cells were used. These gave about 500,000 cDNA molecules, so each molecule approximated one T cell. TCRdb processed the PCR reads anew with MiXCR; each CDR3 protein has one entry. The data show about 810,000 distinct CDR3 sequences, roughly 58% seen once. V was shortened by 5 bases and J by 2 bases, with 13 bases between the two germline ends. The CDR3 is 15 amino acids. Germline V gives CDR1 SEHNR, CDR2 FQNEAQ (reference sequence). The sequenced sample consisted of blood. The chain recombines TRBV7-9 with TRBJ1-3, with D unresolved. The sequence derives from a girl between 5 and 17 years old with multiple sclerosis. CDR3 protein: CASSLWALAGNTIYF. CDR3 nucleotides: TGTGCCAGCAGCCTATGGGCGCTGGCTGGAAACACCATATATTTT.